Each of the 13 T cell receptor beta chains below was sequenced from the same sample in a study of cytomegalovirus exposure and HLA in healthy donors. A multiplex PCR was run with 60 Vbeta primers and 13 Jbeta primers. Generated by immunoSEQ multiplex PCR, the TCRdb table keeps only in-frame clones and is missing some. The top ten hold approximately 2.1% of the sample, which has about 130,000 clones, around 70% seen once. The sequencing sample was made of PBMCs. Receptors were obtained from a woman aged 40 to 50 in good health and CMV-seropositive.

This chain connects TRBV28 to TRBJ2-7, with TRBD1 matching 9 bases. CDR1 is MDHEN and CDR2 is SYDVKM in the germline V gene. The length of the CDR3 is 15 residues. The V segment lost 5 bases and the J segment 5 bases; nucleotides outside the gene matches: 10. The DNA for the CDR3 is TGTGCCAGCAGTCGGTATGGGACAGGGTTGCACGAGCAGTACTTC. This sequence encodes CASSRYGTGLHEQYF. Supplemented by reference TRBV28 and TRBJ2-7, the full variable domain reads DVKVTQSSRYLVKRTGEKVFLECVQDMDHENMFWYRQDPGLGLRLIYFSYDVKMKEKGDIPEGYSVSREKKERFSLILESASTNQTSMYLCASSRYGTGLHEQYFGPGTRLTVT.

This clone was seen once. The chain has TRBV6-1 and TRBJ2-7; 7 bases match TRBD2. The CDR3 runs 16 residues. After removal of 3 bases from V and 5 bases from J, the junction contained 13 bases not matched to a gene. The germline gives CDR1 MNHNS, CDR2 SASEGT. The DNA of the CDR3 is TGTGCCAGCAGTGAGACCCGGGGCGGGAGTCACGACGAGCAGTACTTC. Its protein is CASSETRGGSHDEQYF.

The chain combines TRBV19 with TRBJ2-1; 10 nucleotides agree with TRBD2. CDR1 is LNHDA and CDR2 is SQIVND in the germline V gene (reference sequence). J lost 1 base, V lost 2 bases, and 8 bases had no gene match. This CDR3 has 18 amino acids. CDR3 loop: CASSISPPSGSSYNEQFF. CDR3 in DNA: TGTGCCAGTAGTATATCCCCCCCTAGCGGGAGTTCCTACAATGAGCAGTTCTTC. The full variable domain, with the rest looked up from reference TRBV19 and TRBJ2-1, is DGGITQSPKYLFRKEGQNVTLSCEQNLNHDAMYWYRQDPGQGLRLIYYSQIVNDFQKGDIAEGYSVSREKKESFPLTVTSAQKNPTAFYLCASSISPPSGSSYNEQFFGPGTRLTVL.

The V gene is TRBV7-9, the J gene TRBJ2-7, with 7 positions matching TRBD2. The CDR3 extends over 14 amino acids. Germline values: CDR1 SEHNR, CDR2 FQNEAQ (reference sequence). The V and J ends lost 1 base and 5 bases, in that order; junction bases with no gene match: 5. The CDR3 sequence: CASSLVGLEHEQYF. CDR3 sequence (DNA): TGTGCCAGCAGCTTAGTTGGACTAGAACACGAGCAGTACTTC. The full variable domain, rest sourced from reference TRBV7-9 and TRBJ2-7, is DTGVSQNPRHKITKRGQNVTFRCDPISEHNRLYWYRQTLGQGPEFLTYFQNEAQLEKSRLLSDRFSAERPKGSFSTLEIQRTEQGDSAMYLCASSLVGLEHEQYFGPGTRLTVT.

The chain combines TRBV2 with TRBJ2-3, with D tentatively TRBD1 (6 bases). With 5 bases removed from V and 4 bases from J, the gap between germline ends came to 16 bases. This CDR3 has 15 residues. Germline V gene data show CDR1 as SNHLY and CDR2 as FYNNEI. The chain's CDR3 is CASSTGQTLADTQYF. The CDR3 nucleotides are TGTGCCAGCAGTACGGGACAAACTTTGGCAGATACGCAGTATTTT.

This chain's CDR3 is CSVGVGGASGNTIYF. In DNA form, the CDR3 reads TGCAGCGTTGGAGTTGGGGGGGCCTCTGGAAACACCATATATTTT. This sequence joins TRBV29-1 and TRBJ1-3; D is possibly TRBD1 (6 bases). The length of the CDR3 is 15 residues. The germline V gene encodes CDR1 SQVTM and CDR2 ANQGSEA. The germline V and J ends were trimmed by 4 bases and 0 bases, with 13 bases remaining between them.

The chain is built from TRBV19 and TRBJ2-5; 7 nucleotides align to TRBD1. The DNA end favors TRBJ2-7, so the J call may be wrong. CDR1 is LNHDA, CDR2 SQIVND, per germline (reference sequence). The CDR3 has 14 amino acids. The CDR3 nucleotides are TGTGCCAGTAGTATCCAACAGGGGACCTACGAGCAGTACTTC. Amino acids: CASSIQQGTYEQYF.

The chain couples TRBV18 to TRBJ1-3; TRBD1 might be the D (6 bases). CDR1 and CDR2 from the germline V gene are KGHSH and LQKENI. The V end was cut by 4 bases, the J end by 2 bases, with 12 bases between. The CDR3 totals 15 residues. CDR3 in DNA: TGTGCCAGCTCACGTACCGGGACAACTGGAAACACCATATATTTT. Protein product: CASSRTGTTGNTIYF. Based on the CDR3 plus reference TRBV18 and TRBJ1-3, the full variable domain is NAGVMQNPRHLVRRRGQEARLRCSPMKGHSHVYWYRQLPEEGLKFMVYLQKENIIDESGMPKERFSAEFPKEGPSILRIQQVVRGDSAAYFCASSRTGTTGNTIYFGEGSWLTVV.

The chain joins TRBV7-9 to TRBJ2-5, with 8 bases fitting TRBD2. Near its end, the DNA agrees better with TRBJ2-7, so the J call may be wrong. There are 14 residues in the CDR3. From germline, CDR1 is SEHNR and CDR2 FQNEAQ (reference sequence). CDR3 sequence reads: CASEREGHGNEQYF. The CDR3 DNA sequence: TGTGCCAGCGAACGGGAGGGCCATGGGAACGAGCAGTACTTC.

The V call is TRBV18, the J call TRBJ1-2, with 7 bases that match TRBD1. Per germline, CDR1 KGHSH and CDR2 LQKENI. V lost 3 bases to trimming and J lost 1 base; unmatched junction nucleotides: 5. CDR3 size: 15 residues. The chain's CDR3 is CASSPPGQNNYGYTF. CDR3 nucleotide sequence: TGTGCCAGCTCACCTCCGGGACAGAATAACTATGGCTACACCTTC.

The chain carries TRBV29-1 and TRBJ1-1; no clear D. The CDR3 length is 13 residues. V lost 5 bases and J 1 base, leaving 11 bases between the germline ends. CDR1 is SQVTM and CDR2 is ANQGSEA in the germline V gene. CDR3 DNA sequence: TGCAGCGTTCAATGGGCTCAGAACACTGAAGCTTTCTTT. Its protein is CSVQWAQNTEAFF.

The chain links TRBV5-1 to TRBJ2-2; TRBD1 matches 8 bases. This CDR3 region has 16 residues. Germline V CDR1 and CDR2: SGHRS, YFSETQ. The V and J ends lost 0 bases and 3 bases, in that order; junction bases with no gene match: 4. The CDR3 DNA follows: TGCGCCAGCAGCTTGGATTGGACAGGGCACACCGGGGAGCTGTTTTTT. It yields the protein CASSLDWTGHTGELFF.

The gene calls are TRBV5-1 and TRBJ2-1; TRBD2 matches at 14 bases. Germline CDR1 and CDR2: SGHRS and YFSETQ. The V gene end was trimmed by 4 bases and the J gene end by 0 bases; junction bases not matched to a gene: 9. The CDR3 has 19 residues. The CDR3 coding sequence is TGCGCCAGCAGCCTTCGTGGGACTAGCGGGAGCCTCTCCTACAATGAGCAGTTCTTC. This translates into CASSLRGTSGSLSYNEQFF.